The entry below gives a single TCR beta chain sequence along with its context. The V end was cut by 6 bases, the J end by 3 bases, with 14 bases between. The germline V gene has CDR1 DFQATT and CDR2 SNEGSKA (reference sequence). The CDR3 covers 14 residues. This specimen belongs to a study of T-cell reconstitution after alpha-beta-depleted transplantation in children. The TCRbeta library incorporated unique molecular identifiers. In TCRdb, the PCR reads were re-called with MiXCR into one record per CDR3 protein. The sample records over 400,000 distinct CDR3 sequences, under 15% being singletons. Specimen: PBMCs from the stem cell graft donor, collected from the stem cell graft. The chain links TRBV20-1 to TRBJ2-2, with D maybe TRBD2 (6 bases). The receptor was isolated from a human donor who donated a stem cell graft to a child with combined immunodeficiency. The CDR3 DNA reads TGCAGTGCGCCGGGGCGGGGAGACACCGGGGAGCTGTTTTTT. It specifies CSAPGRGDTGELFF.